This T cell receptor beta chain was recorded in a study of cytomegalovirus exposure and HLA in healthy donors. Study observations and caveats: A later analysis found TCR association rates differed by HLA locus, highest for DRB1 and lowest for HLA-C.

As for this clone: Its antigen remains unknown.

The CDR3 length is 14 residues. Germline V gene lookup returns CDR1 MNHEY and CDR2 SVGAGI. Trimming pared 4 bases from V and 6 bases from J, leaving 15 bases between. A multiplex PCR was run with 60 Vbeta primers and 13 Jbeta primers. Profiling relied on immunoSEQ multiplex PCR, and the TCRdb table lists in-frame clones only, not all of them. The top ten clones hold about 2.1% of a sample with roughly 200,000 clones, around three quarters of them seen once. The sequenced sample consisted of PBMCs. The V gene is TRBV6-5, the J gene TRBJ1-2, with D tentatively TRBD1 (5 bases). The TCR originated in a man aged 30-40 years in good health and CMV-seronegative. The CDR3 DNA reads TGTGCCAGCAGTTTTTCAGGGTTAAGGGATGGCTACACCTTC. It is translated as CASSFSGLRDGYTF.